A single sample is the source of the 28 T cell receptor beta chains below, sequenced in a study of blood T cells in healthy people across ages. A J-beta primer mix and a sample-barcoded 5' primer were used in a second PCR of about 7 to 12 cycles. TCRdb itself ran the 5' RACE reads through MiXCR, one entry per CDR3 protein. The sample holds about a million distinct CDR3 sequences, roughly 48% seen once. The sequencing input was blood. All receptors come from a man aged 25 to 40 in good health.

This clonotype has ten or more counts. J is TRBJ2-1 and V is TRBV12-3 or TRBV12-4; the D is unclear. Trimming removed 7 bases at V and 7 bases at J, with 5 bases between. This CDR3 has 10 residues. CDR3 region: CASTKNEQFF. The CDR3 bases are TGTGCCAGCACAAAGAATGAGCAGTTCTTC.

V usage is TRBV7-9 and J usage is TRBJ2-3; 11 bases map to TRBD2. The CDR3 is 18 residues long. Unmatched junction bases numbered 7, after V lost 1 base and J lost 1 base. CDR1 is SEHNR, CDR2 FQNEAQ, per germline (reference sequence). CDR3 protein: CASSLGLAGGPRTDTQYF. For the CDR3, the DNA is TGTGCCAGCAGCTTAGGGCTAGCGGGGGGCCCCCGCACAGATACGCAGTATTTT. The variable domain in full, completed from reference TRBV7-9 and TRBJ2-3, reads DTGVSQNPRHKITKRGQNVTFRCDPISEHNRLYWYRQTLGQGPEFLTYFQNEAQLEKSRLLSDRFSAERPKGSFSTLEIQRTEQGDSAMYLCASSLGLAGGPRTDTQYFGPGTRLTVL.

CDR3 residues: CASSQESRQGLYGYTF. The CDR3 DNA reads TGTGCCAGCAGCCAAGAATCTAGACAGGGGCTCTATGGCTACACCTTC. The chain uses TRBV3-1 and TRBJ1-2; 8 bases map to TRBD1. This CDR3 contains 16 residues. Germline V CDR1 and CDR2: LGHDT, YNNKEL (reference sequence). With V trimmed by 0 bases and J by 4 bases, 7 bases remained unmatched.

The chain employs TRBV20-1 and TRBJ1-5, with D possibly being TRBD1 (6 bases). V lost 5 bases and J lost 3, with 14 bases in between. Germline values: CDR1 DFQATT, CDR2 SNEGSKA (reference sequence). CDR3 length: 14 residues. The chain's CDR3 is CSAGQPRDNQPQHF. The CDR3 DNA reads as TGCAGTGCTGGACAGCCTCGGGACAATCAGCCCCAGCATTTT.

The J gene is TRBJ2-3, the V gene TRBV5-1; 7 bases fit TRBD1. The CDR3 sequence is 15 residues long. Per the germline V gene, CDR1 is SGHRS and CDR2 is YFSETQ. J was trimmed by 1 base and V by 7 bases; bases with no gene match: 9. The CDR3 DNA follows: TGCGCCAGCTCGGAACAGGGGCCCGGCACAGATACGCAGTATTTT. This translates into CASSEQGPGTDTQYF.

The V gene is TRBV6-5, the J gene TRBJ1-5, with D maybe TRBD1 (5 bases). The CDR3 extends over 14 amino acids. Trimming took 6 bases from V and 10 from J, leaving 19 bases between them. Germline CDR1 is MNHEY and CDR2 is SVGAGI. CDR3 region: CASSPWDGTKPQHF. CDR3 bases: TGTGCCAGCAGCCCTTGGGACGGAACTAAACCCCAGCATTTT.

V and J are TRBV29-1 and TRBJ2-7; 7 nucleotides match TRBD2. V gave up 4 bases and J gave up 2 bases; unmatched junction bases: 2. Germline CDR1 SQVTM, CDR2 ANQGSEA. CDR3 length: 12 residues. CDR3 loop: CSVVGLAYEQYF. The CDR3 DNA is TGCAGCGTTGTTGGACTAGCCTACGAGCAGTACTTC.

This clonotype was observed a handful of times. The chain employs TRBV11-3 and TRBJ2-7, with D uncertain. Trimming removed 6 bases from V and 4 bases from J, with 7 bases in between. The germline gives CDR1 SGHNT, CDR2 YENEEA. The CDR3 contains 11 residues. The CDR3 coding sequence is TGTGCCAGCAGTAAGGGATACGAGCAGTACTTC. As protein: CASSKGYEQYF. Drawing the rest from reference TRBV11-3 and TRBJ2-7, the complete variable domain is EAGVVQSPRYKIIEKKQPVAFWCNPISGHNTLYWYLQNLGQGPELLIRYENEEAVDDSQLPKDRFSAERLKGVDSTLKIQPAELGDSAVYLCASSKGYEQYFGPGTRLTVT.

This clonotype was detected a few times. CDR3 sequence (DNA): TGCAGTGCCCTAATGCCGGGACAGGGAAGCAATCAGCCCCAGCATTTT. Protein sequence: CSALMPGQGSNQPQHF. The rearrangement links TRBV20-1 to TRBJ1-5; TRBD1 matches 9 bases. V was clipped by 6 bases and J by 1 base; unmatched bases: 10. There are 16 residues in the CDR3. The germline V gene encodes CDR1 DFQATT and CDR2 SNEGSKA (reference sequence).

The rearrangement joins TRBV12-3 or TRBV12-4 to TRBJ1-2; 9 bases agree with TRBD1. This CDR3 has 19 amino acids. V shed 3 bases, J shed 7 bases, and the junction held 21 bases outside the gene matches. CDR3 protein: CASSFSFYRGRGGSGGYTF. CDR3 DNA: TGTGCCAGCAGTTTTTCTTTCTACAGGGGGCGAGGTGGTTCGGGTGGCTACACCTTC.

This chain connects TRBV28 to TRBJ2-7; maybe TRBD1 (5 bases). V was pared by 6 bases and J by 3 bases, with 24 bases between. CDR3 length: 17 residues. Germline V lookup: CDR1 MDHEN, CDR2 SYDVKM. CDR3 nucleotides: TGTGCCAGCAGGTATCAGGGCCGAACTACTGTCCTCTACGAGCAGTACTTC. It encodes CASRYQGRTTVLYEQYF.

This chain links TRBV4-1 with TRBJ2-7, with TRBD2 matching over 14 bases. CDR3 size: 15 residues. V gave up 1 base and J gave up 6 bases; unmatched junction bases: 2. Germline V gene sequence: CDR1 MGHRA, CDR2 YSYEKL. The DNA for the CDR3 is TGCGCCAGCAGCCAAGGACTAGCGGGGGGGCTCGAGCAGTACTTC. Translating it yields CASSQGLAGGLEQYF.

CDR3 sequence (DNA): TGTGCCAGCAGCCAAGATCGGCAGGGACCCGTGCTCGAGCAGTACTTC. This gives the protein CASSQDRQGPVLEQYF. This rearrangement joins TRBV4-2 to TRBJ2-5; perhaps D is TRBD1 or TRBD2 (5 bases each). TRBJ2-7 explains the end of the DNA better; the J call may be wrong. The germline gives CDR1 LGHNA, CDR2 YNFKEQ. This CDR3 comprises 16 residues.

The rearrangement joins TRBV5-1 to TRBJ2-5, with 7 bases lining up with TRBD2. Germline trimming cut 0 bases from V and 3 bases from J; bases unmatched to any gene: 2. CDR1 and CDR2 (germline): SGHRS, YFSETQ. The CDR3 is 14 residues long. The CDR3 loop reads CASSLVLAKETQYF. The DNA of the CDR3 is TGCGCCAGCAGCTTGGTACTAGCGAAAGAGACCCAGTACTTC. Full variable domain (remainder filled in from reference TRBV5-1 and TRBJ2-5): KAGVTQTPRYLIKTRGQQVTLSCSPISGHRSVSWYQQTPGQGLQFLFEYFSETQRNKGNFPGRFSGRQFSNSRSEMNVSTLELGDSALYLCASSLVLAKETQYFGPGTRLLVL.

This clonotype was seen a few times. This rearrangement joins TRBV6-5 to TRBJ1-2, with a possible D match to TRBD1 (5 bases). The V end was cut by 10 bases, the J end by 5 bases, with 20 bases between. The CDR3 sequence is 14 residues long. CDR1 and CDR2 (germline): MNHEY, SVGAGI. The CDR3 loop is CAIKKVGRPYGYTF. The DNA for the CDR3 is TGTGCCATTAAAAAAGTGGGACGTCCTTATGGCTACACCTTC.

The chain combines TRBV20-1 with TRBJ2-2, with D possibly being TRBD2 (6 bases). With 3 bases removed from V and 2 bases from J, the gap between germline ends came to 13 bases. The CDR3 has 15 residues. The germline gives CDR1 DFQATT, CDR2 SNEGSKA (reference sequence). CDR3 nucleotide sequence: TGCAGTGCTAGGCGCCTAGGGACTAACACCGGGGAGCTGTTTTTT. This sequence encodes CSARRLGTNTGELFF.

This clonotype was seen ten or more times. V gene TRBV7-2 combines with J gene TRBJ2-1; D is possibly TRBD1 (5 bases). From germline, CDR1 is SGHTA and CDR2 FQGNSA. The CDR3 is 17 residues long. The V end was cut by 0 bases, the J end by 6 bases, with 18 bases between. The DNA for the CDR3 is TGTGCCAGCAGCTTAGCTTCCGGCCCCCCGCAGGGCAATGAGCAGTTCTTC. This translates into CASSLASGPPQGNEQFF.

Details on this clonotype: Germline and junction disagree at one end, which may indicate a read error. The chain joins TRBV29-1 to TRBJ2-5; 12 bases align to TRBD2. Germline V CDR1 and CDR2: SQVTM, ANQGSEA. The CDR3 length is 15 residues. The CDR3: CSVEERTSGTETQYF. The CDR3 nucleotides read TGCAGCGTCGAAGAGAGGACTAGCGGGACGGAGACCCAGTACTTC.

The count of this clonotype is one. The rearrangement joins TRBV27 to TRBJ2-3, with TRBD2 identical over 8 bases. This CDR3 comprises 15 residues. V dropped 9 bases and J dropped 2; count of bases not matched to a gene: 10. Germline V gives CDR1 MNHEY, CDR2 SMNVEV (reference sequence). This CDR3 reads CASFGRGDNTDTQYF. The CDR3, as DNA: TGTGCCAGTTTCGGGCGGGGGGACAACACAGATACGCAGTATTTT.

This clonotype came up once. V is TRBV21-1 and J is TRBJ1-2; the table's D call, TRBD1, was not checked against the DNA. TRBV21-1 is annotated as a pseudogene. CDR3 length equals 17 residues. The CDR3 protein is CASSKARTGGSNYGYTF. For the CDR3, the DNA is TGTGCCAGCAGCAAAGCCCGGACAGGGGGTTCTAACTATGGCTACACCTTC.

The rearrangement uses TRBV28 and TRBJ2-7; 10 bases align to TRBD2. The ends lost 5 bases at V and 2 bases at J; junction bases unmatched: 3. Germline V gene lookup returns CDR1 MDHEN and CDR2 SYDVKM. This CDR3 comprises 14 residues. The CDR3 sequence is CASSGLAVTYEQYF. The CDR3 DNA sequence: TGTGCCAGCAGTGGACTAGCGGTGACCTACGAGCAGTACTTC.

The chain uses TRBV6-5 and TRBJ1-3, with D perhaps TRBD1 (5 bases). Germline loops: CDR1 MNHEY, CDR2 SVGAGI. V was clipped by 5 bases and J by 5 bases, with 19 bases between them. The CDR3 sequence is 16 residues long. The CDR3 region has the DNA TGTGCCAGCAGTCCTCAGGGACCAGCAGCTCGAAACACCATATATTTT. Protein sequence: CASSPQGPAARNTIYF.

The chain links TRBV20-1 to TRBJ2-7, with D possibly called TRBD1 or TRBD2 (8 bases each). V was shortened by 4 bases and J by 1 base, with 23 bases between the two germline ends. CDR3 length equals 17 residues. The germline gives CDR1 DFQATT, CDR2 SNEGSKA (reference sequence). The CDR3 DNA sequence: TGCAGTGCTACAAAAGCCCGCGGGGGGACAGGATCCTACGAGCAGTACTTC. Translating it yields CSATKARGGTGSYEQYF.

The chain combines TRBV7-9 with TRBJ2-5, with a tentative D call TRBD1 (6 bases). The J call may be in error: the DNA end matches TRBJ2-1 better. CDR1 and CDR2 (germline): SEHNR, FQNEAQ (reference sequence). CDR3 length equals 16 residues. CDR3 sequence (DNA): TGTGCCAGTAGTTTCGCTCGAGACAGGCCACAAGAGACCCAGTTCTTC. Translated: CASSFARDRPQETQFF.

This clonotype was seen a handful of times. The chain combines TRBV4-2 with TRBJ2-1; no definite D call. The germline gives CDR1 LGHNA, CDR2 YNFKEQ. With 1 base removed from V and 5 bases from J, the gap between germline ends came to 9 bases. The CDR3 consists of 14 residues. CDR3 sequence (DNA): TGTGCCAGCAGCCAAGTCCGTGATAACAATGAGCAGTTCTTC. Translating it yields CASSQVRDNNEQFF.

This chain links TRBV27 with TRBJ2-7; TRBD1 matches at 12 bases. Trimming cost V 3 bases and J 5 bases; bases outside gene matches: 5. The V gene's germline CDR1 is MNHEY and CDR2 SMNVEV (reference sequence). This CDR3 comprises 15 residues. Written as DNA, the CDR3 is TGTGCCAGCAGTTTTTTCGGGACAGGGGGCAACGAGCAGTACTTC. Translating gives CASSFFGTGGNEQYF.

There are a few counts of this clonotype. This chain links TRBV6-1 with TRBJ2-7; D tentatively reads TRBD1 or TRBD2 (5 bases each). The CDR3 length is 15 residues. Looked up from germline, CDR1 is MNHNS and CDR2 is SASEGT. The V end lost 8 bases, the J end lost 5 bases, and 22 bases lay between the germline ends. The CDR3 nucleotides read TGTGCCAGCTTACCCCGGGGCCGGCTATTCAACGAGCAGTACTTC. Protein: CASLPRGRLFNEQYF.

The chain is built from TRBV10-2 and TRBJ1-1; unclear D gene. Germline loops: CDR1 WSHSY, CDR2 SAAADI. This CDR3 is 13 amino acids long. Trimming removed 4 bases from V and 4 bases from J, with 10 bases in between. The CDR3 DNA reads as TGCGCCAGCAGTGGGGCGATGGGCACTGAAGCTTTCTTT. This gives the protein CASSGAMGTEAFF.